This T cell receptor (beta chain) derives from a study of shared clonotypes between healthy human individuals. For the study at large: Ranging from 18 to 49 in age, donors were a couple of women and a few men.

A word on this clone: Other DNA sequences in the same sample also yield this CDR3.

V was pared by 5 bases and J by 0 bases, with 6 bases of the junction left unmatched. CDR1 SEHNR and CDR2 FQNEAQ come from the germline V gene (reference sequence). The length of the CDR3 is 17 residues. The authors ran the assay at deep level. For sorted subsets, about 190 ng DNA per replicate equaled about 30,000 T cell genomes. Profiling relied on immunoSEQ multiplex PCR, and the TCRdb table lists in-frame clones only, not all of them. The sample comprises around 1,100,000 clones, approximately 80% of which are singletons, and 0.89% rests with the top ten. Healthy and HIV-negative, the adult donors had no recent acute infections or vaccinations.

This receptor was identified in a man aged 18 to 30 in good health. Some clones in this sample may be carry-over from other donors' samples. Sequencing input: memory CD4+ T cells from PBMCs. Subset described: CD45RA-negative fraction. This chain joins TRBV7-9 and TRBJ2-6; 8 positions match TRBD1. CDR3 sequence: CASSPGQGRSGANVLTF. The CDR3 region has the DNA TGTGCCAGCAGCCCCGGACAGGGCCGCTCTGGGGCCAACGTCCTGACTTTC.